This T cell receptor beta chain was sequenced for a study of T cells after yellow fever vaccination. Across the whole study: Where fractions had low cell numbers, libraries were prepared from them with the SMART-Seq v4 Ultra Low Input RNA kit.

Ten or more counts support this clonotype. Antigen specificity is unknown. Study-wide points: In post-booster samples, most primary-vaccination clones reappeared (about 97% CD4, approximately 91% CD8).

TCRdb redid the calling of the 5' RACE reads with MiXCR, one entry per CDR3 protein. The sample holds 450,000 to 600,000 distinct CDR3 sequences, less than 20% seen once. In germline, CDR1 is KGHSH, CDR2 LQKENI. This CDR3 comprises 13 residues. Trimming stripped 2 bases from V and 5 bases from J, with 7 bases between. The V call is TRBV18, the J call TRBJ1-5; the D is unclear. Sequenced material: PBMCs, taken 4 to 6 days after the first yellow fever vaccination. The receptor's source is a young man who received the YFV17D yellow fever vaccine. The CDR3 coding sequence is TGTGCCAGCTCACCAGGTAGAGATCAGCCCCAGCATTTT. It is translated as CASSPGRDQPQHF.